The clone carrying this T cell receptor (beta chain) was recorded a few times. Its antigen is unidentified. This entry is derived from a study of cytomegalovirus exposure and HLA in healthy donors. Study-wide findings and caveats: TCR beta sequences reportedly predicted the HLA-A and HLA-B alleles of most subjects accurately.

This CDR3 is 15 amino acids long. CDR1 is SEHNR and CDR2 is FQNEAQ in the germline V gene (reference sequence). The germline V and J ends were trimmed by 3 bases and 2 bases, with 14 bases remaining between them. PCR was performed using 60 Vbeta and 13 Jbeta primers. The protocol was immunoSEQ multiplex PCR, while the TCRdb copy is restricted to in-frame clones and leaves out a portion. This sample yields fewer than 150,000 clones, of which roughly 77% are seen a single time; under 2.5% belongs to the top ten. V and J are TRBV7-9 and TRBJ2-7, with D perhaps TRBD1 (5 bases). This receptor was identified in a young man in good health and CMV-seronegative. The sample consisted of PBMCs. This CDR3 reads CASSFVGQGAYEQYF. The CDR3 DNA reads as TGTGCCAGCAGCTTCGTCGGTCAGGGTGCCTACGAGCAGTACTTC.